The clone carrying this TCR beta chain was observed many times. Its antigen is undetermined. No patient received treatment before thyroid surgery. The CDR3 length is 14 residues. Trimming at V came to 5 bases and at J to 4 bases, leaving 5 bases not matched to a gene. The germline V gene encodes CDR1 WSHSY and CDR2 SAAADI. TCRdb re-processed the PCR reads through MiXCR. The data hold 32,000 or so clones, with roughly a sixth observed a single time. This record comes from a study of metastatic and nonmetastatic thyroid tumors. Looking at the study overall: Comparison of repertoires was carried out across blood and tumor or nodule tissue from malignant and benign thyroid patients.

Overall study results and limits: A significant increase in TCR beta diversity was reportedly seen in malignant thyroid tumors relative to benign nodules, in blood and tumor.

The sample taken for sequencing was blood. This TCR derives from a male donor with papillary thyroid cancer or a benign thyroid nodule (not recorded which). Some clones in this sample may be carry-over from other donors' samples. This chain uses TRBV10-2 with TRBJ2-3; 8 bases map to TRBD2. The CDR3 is CASSPGGSADTQYF. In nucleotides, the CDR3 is TGCGCCAGCAGTCCGGGGGGGTCCGCAGATACGCAGTATTTT.